Listed here are 29 T cell receptor beta chains from one sample, sequenced in a study of blood T cell repertoires in COVID-19. Generated by immunoSEQ multiplex PCR, the TCRdb table keeps only in-frame clones and is missing some. The top ten clones hold approximately 2% of a sample with hundreds of thousands of clones, nearly 90% of them seen once. Sequencing was performed on PBMCs or T cells enriched from blood (not recorded which). All receptors derive from a woman younger than 30 with acute COVID-19.

The genes are TRBV12-2 and TRBJ1-5. TRBV12-2 counts as a pseudogene. The CDR3 consists of 15 residues. The CDR3 DNA reads TGTGCAAGTCGCTTCGTGGGAGGAAAAAGGCAGCCCCAGCATTTT. It specifies CASRFVGGKRQPQHF.

This clone has more than one count but fewer than ten. This rearrangement joins TRBV7-9 to TRBJ2-7, with 10 bases identical to TRBD1. The CDR3 totals 16 residues. Germline CDR1 is SEHNR and CDR2 is FQNEAQ (reference sequence). After removal of 5 bases from V and 0 bases from J, the junction contained 7 bases not matched to a gene. The CDR3 bases are TGTGCCAGCAGCCCTGACAGGGGGCATATCTCCTACGAGCAGTACTTC. Residues: CASSPDRGHISYEQYF.

This clone has just one count. In nucleotides, the CDR3 is TGTGCCAGCAGTTCCCAGGAGGACAGCAATGAGCAGTTCTTC. Protein product: CASSSQEDSNEQFF. V usage is TRBV6-5 and J usage is TRBJ2-1; TRBD1 might be the D (6 bases). V gave up 4 bases and J gave up 6 bases, with 13 bases separating them. This CDR3 spans 14 amino acids. Germline assignment: CDR1 MNHEY and CDR2 SVGAGI.

CDR3: CASSRQGNQPQHF. The CDR3 DNA reads as TGCGCCAGCAGCCGCCAGGGCAATCAGCCCCAGCATTTT. V and J are TRBV5-1 and TRBJ1-5; D not resolved. The germline gives CDR1 SGHRS, CDR2 YFSETQ. V lost 4 bases, J lost 2 bases, and 7 bases lay in between. The length of the CDR3 is 13 residues. Based on the CDR3 plus reference TRBV5-1 and TRBJ1-5, the full variable domain is KAGVTQTPRYLIKTRGQQVTLSCSPISGHRSVSWYQQTPGQGLQFLFEYFSETQRNKGNFPGRFSGRQFSNSRSEMNVSTLELGDSALYLCASSRQGNQPQHFGDGTRLSIL.

This rearrangement joins TRBV28 to TRBJ1-3, with D perhaps matching TRBD1 (6 bases). Germline V CDR1 and CDR2: MDHEN, SYDVKM. The CDR3 totals 15 residues. Deletions cut 6 bases from V and 1 base from J, with 13 bases between. The CDR3 sequence: CASSFPTGSGNTIYF. CDR3 DNA: TGTGCCAGCAGCTTTCCAACAGGGTCTGGAAACACCATATATTTT.

V gene TRBV11-2 combines with J gene TRBJ2-5; D remains ambiguous. With 1 base removed from V and 2 bases from J, the gap between germline ends came to 5 bases. There are 13 residues in the CDR3. The germline CDR1 and CDR2 sequences are SGHAT and FQNNGV. The CDR3 DNA reads as TGTGCCAGCAGCTTAGCCTTTCAAGAGACCCAGTACTTC. It is translated as CASSLAFQETQYF.

This clone was counted once. This rearrangement joins TRBV4-3 to TRBJ1-1; 7 bases align to TRBD1. The CDR3 totals 13 residues. Germline trimming cut 0 bases from V and 13 bases from J; bases unmatched to any gene: 8. Germline V gives CDR1 LGHNA, CDR2 YSLEER. As DNA, the CDR3 is TGCGCCAGCAGCCAAGATGTGGGACAGTTTGATTTCTTT. Its translation: CASSQDVGQFDFF.

In its sample, this clone was seen once. The chain's CDR3 is CATSRGPGNYNEQFF. The CDR3 nucleotides are TGTGCCACCAGCAGAGGGCCGGGGAATTACAATGAGCAGTTCTTC. This chain connects TRBV15 to TRBJ2-1; TRBD2 is a possible D gene (5 bases). V gave up 1 base and J gave up 4 bases, with 11 bases separating them. Germline V CDR1 and CDR2: LNHNV, YYDKDF (reference sequence). The CDR3 spans 15 residues.

This chain joins TRBV19 and TRBJ1-2; 9 bases are a match to TRBD1. V shed 7 bases and J 4 bases; nucleotides not matched to a gene: 4. CDR3 length: 13 residues. Germline V gene data show CDR1 as LNHDA and CDR2 as SQIVND (reference sequence). The CDR3 here is CASNGQGRYGYTF. The CDR3 bases are TGTGCCAGTAACGGACAGGGGCGCTATGGCTACACCTTC.

This chain connects TRBV18 to TRBJ1-2; possibly TRBD1 for D (5 bases). CDR3 size: 14 residues. V dropped 0 bases and J dropped 7 bases, with 12 bases sitting between them. Germline CDR1 is KGHSH and CDR2 is LQKENI. The CDR3 sequence is CASSPPYRFAGYTF. The CDR3 DNA follows: TGTGCCAGCTCACCACCTTACAGGTTCGCTGGCTACACCTTC.

This chain connects TRBV9 to TRBJ2-2; a weak D match, TRBD1 (5 bases). Trimming pared 0 bases from V and 4 bases from J, leaving 13 bases between. CDR3 length equals 16 residues. Germline CDR1 is SGDLS and CDR2 is YYNGEE. CDR3 in amino acids: CASSVGGRVITGELFF. In DNA, the CDR3 is TGTGCCAGCAGCGTAGGAGGCAGGGTCATCACCGGGGAGCTGTTTTTT.

This sequence joins TRBV3-1 (or the pseudogene TRBV3-2) and TRBJ2-5; unclear D gene. This CDR3 spans 15 amino acids. The V gene lost 0 bases and the J gene lost 2 bases, with 10 bases spanning the gap. Germline V lookup: CDR1 LGHDT, CDR2 YNNKEL (reference sequence). CDR3: CASSQDAGPQETQYF. The DNA for the CDR3 is TGTGCCAGCAGCCAAGACGCAGGTCCACAAGAGACCCAGTACTTC.

J is TRBJ1-1 and V is TRBV12-3 or TRBV12-4; tentatively, D is TRBD1 (6 bases). V shed 6 bases and J shed 4 bases, with 12 bases lying between them. CDR3 size: 13 residues. The CDR3 DNA follows: TGTGCCAGCAGGGGGGCGGCTGGCACTGAAGCTTTCTTT. Amino acid sequence: CASRGAAGTEAFF.

The chain links TRBV6-5 to TRBJ2-7; 8 bases agree with TRBD2. Germline-derived CDR1 and CDR2 are MNHEY and SVGAGI. The ends lost 3 bases at V and 0 bases at J; junction bases unmatched: 4. This CDR3 region has 15 residues. The CDR3 DNA is TGTGCCAGCAGTTATTCACGGGAGGGCTCCTACGAGCAGTACTTC. The encoded protein is CASSYSREGSYEQYF.

The chain recombines TRBV3-1 (or the pseudogene TRBV3-2) with TRBJ2-5; 11 bases map to TRBD2. V dropped 1 base and J dropped 6; count of bases not matched to a gene: 7. CDR1 is LGHDT, CDR2 YNNKEL, per germline (reference sequence). The CDR3 is 16 residues long. CDR3 sequence: CASSQAYTSGGQTQYF. The CDR3 bases are TGTGCCAGCAGCCAAGCTTATACTAGCGGGGGTCAGACCCAGTACTTC.

This clone is a singleton in its sample. The V and J genes are TRBV19 and TRBJ1-1; 10 bases agree with TRBD1. V lost 4 bases and J lost 5; bases outside the gene matches: 4. CDR1 and CDR2 (germline): LNHDA, SQIVND (reference sequence). The CDR3 is made up of 14 amino acids. The CDR3 loop is CASSRGQGWTEAFF. CDR3 nucleotide sequence: TGTGCCAGTAGTAGGGGACAGGGGTGGACTGAAGCTTTCTTT. The whole variable domain, filled in from reference TRBV19 and TRBJ1-1, reads DGGITQSPKYLFRKEGQNVTLSCEQNLNHDAMYWYRQDPGQGLRLIYYSQIVNDFQKGDIAEGYSVSREKKESFPLTVTSAQKNPTAFYLCASSRGQGWTEAFFGQGTRLTVV.

This sequence joins TRBV9 and TRBJ2-2, with 7 bases identical to TRBD2. J was trimmed by 1 base and V by 4 bases; bases with no gene match: 10. CDR1 is SGDLS, CDR2 YYNGEE, per germline. The CDR3 loop spans 17 amino acids. The CDR3, as DNA: TGTGCCAGCAGCCCCTCCCCGGGCGGGGGGAACACCGGGGAGCTGTTTTTT. This codes for CASSPSPGGGNTGELFF.

V usage is TRBV28 and J usage is TRBJ1-5; D is perhaps TRBD1 (6 bases). The CDR3 loop spans 13 amino acids. The germline CDR1 and CDR2 sequences are MDHEN and SYDVKM. Between the trimmed V and J ends, which lost 5 bases and 5 bases, there was a span of 10 bases. This CDR3 reads CASSRYRDQPQHF. Here the CDR3 DNA reads TGTGCCAGCAGTCGATACAGGGATCAGCCCCAGCATTTT.

The chain links TRBV7-8 to TRBJ2-5, with D unresolved. Germline CDR1 SGHVS, CDR2 FQNEAQ. The CDR3 runs to 13 residues. V lost 3 bases and J 1 base, leaving 6 bases between the germline ends. CDR3 coding DNA: TGTGCCAGCAGCTTGAACAGCCAAGAGACCCAGTACTTC. It translates to CASSLNSQETQYF.

Here the CDR3 reads CASSMPRDSRKTGELFF. CDR3 nucleotide sequence: TGTGCCAGTAGTATGCCCCGGGACAGCCGAAAGACCGGGGAGCTGTTTTTT. V usage is TRBV19 and J usage is TRBJ2-2; TRBD1 aligns across 7 bases. The CDR3 has 17 residues. With 3 bases clipped from V and 5 bases from J, the junction kept 12 bases outside the gene matches. In germline, CDR1 is LNHDA, CDR2 SQIVND (reference sequence).

This chain connects TRBV2 to TRBJ1-5; 9 positions match TRBD1. From germline, CDR1 is SNHLY and CDR2 FYNNEI. Unmatched junction bases numbered 4, after V lost 5 bases and J lost 5 bases. The CDR3 totals 14 residues. The CDR3 region is CASSPGQGHQPQHF. Here the CDR3 DNA reads TGTGCCAGCAGTCCGGGACAGGGTCATCAGCCCCAGCATTTT.

J is TRBJ1-5 and V is TRBV3-1 (or the pseudogene TRBV3-2), with D possibly matching TRBD1 (5 bases). V was cut by 3 bases and J by 8 bases, with 11 bases left in between. The germline V gene encodes CDR1 LGHDT and CDR2 YNNKEL (reference sequence). CDR3 length: 13 amino acids. The CDR3 DNA is TGTGCCAGCAGCCAGACAGCTTTGGAGCCCCAGCATTTT. Its protein product is CASSQTALEPQHF.

A single count supports this clone. J is TRBJ1-1 and V is TRBV5-1, with a weak D call TRBD1 (6 bases). V was trimmed by 3 bases and J by 2 bases, leaving 17 bases between them. Germline CDR1 SGHRS, CDR2 YFSETQ. The CDR3 runs to 16 residues. CDR3: CASSSSGQGSNTEAFF. CDR3 nucleotides: TGCGCCAGCAGCTCTTCGGGGCAGGGGAGTAACACTGAAGCTTTCTTT.

The gene calls are TRBV29-1 and TRBJ1-1; 8 bases agree with TRBD1. J was trimmed by 0 bases and V by 6 bases; bases with no gene match: 9. The CDR3 has 15 amino acids. In germline, CDR1 is SQVTM, CDR2 ANQGSEA. CDR3 sequence: CSVLRTGRMNTEAFF. The CDR3 DNA follows: TGCAGCGTCCTAAGGACAGGGAGGATGAACACTGAAGCTTTCTTT.

The chain joins TRBV5-1 to TRBJ2-3; D is perhaps TRBD2 (6 bases). The germline V gene has CDR1 SGHRS and CDR2 YFSETQ. The V gene lost 0 bases and the J gene lost 1 base, with 12 bases spanning the gap. This CDR3 is 16 amino acids long. The CDR3 loop is CASSLAWEAGTDTQYF. The CDR3 nucleotides are TGCGCCAGCAGCTTGGCCTGGGAGGCCGGCACAGATACGCAGTATTTT. The full variable domain, with the rest looked up from reference TRBV5-1 and TRBJ2-3, is KAGVTQTPRYLIKTRGQQVTLSCSPISGHRSVSWYQQTPGQGLQFLFEYFSETQRNKGNFPGRFSGRQFSNSRSEMNVSTLELGDSALYLCASSLAWEAGTDTQYFGPGTRLTVL.

This chain's CDR3 is CASSITGVNTEAFF. CDR3 DNA: TGTGCCAGCAGCATAACAGGAGTGAACACTGAAGCTTTCTTT. The V gene is TRBV7-2, the J gene TRBJ1-1; D is perhaps TRBD1 (5 bases). Trimming cost V 5 bases and J 0 bases, with 10 bases left between them. The V gene's germline CDR1 is SGHTA and CDR2 FQGNSA. The length of the CDR3 is 14 residues.

The V and J genes are TRBV3-1 (or the pseudogene TRBV3-2) and TRBJ1-2; D is unclear. V lost 0 bases, J lost 8 bases, and 13 bases lay in between. Per germline, CDR1 LGHDT and CDR2 YNNKEL (reference sequence). The CDR3 spans 14 residues. The CDR3 sequence: CASSQEVRTEGYTF. CDR3 DNA sequence: TGTGCCAGCAGCCAAGAGGTACGAACTGAGGGCTACACCTTC.

The J gene is TRBJ1-2, the V gene TRBV7-2; 7 bases align to TRBD1. Per the germline V gene, CDR1 is SGHTA and CDR2 is FQGNSA. J lost 1 base, V lost 1 base, and 12 bases had no gene match. CDR3 length: 18 residues. The DNA for the CDR3 is TGTGCCAGCAGCTTAGTGGGACAGTTCAGAAAAAATAACTATGGCTACACCTTC. It is translated as CASSLVGQFRKNNYGYTF.

This chain links TRBV19 with TRBJ2-7; TRBD1 matches 7 bases. This CDR3 is built from 17 residues. Germline V gives CDR1 LNHDA, CDR2 SQIVND (reference sequence). Trimming removed 5 bases from V and 2 bases from J; junction bases left unmatched: 15. For the CDR3, the DNA is TGTGCCAGTAGTTCAGCCCCGGGACAGCCTAATCCCTACGAGCAGTACTTC. Encoded protein: CASSSAPGQPNPYEQYF. The full variable domain, rest sourced from reference TRBV19 and TRBJ2-7, is DGGITQSPKYLFRKEGQNVTLSCEQNLNHDAMYWYRQDPGQGLRLIYYSQIVNDFQKGDIAEGYSVSREKKESFPLTVTSAQKNPTAFYLCASSSAPGQPNPYEQYFGPGTRLTVT.